These 4 T cell receptor beta chains were sequenced from one sample in a study of cytomegalovirus exposure and HLA in healthy donors. Primers included in the PCR were 60 Vbeta and 13 Jbeta primers. The protocol was immunoSEQ multiplex PCR, while the TCRdb copy is restricted to in-frame clones and leaves out a portion. This sample carries some 140,000 clones, roughly 85% of them seen once, and the ten largest clones take around 7%. The sequenced sample consisted of PBMCs. The receptors were gathered from a man in his forties in good health and CMV-seropositive.

The chain couples TRBV18 to TRBJ2-4; TRBD2 matches at 7 bases. The V and J ends lost 3 bases and 2 bases, in that order; junction bases with no gene match: 4. Germline V gene data show CDR1 as KGHSH and CDR2 as LQKENI. CDR3 length: 15 residues. CDR3 sequence reads: CASSPWGGSKNIQYF. The CDR3 DNA is TGTGCCAGCTCACCTTGGGGAGGGTCCAAAAACATTCAGTACTTC. The whole variable domain, filled in from reference TRBV18 and TRBJ2-4, reads NAGVMQNPRHLVRRRGQEARLRCSPMKGHSHVYWYRQLPEEGLKFMVYLQKENIIDESGMPKERFSAEFPKEGPSILRIQQVVRGDSAAYFCASSPWGGSKNIQYFGAGTRLSVL.

The chain combines TRBV15 with TRBJ2-7; 8 bases are shared with TRBD2. The CDR3 is 15 residues long. The junction had 7 bases not matched to a gene; V was cut back by 3 bases and J by 3 bases. CDR1 is LNHNV, CDR2 YYDKDF, per germline (reference sequence). CDR3 nucleotide sequence: TGTGCCACCAGCAGGGGAGAACTAGCGGTCTACGAGCAGTACTTC. Protein: CATSRGELAVYEQYF. Drawing the rest from reference TRBV15 and TRBJ2-7, the complete variable domain is DAMVIQNPRYQVTQFGKPVTLSCSQTLNHNVMYWYQQKSSQAPKLLFHYYDKDFNNEADTPDNFQSRRPNTSFCFLDIRSPGLGDTAMYLCATSRGELAVYEQYFGPGTRLTVT.

This clone turned up a few times. The J gene is TRBJ2-1, the V gene TRBV15; the match to TRBD2 covers 8 bases. The CDR3 runs 17 residues. J gave up 1 base and V 3 bases, and 8 bases lay outside the gene matches. Germline V lookup: CDR1 LNHNV, CDR2 YYDKDF (reference sequence). The CDR3 nucleotides are TGTGCCACCAGCAGTTTCGGGAGGGCGTCTTCCTACAATGAGCAGTTCTTC. Residues: CATSSFGRASSYNEQFF.

The rearrangement uses TRBV6-5 and TRBJ1-2; 9 nucleotides agree with TRBD1. Germline V gene data show CDR1 as MNHEY and CDR2 as SVGAGI. This CDR3 contains 14 residues. Trimming at V came to 2 bases and at J to 6 bases, leaving 4 bases not matched to a gene. In DNA, the CDR3 is TGTGCCAGCAGTTACCGTACAGGGGGCCATGGCTACACCTTC. Its protein is CASSYRTGGHGYTF.